Following are 3 T cell receptor beta chains from one sample sequenced in a study of monozygotic twins with inflammatory bowel disease. TCRdb re-called the 5' RACE reads; one entry per CDR3 protein, DNA not given. The sample has more than 300,000 distinct CDR3 sequences. The material sequenced was blood. The receptors were gathered from a human donor with ulcerative colitis or Crohn's disease, or a healthy co-twin of an affected twin (not recorded which).

The V and J genes are TRBV29-1 and TRBJ2-1. This CDR3 is built from 15 residues. Germline V gives CDR1 SQVTM, CDR2 ANQGSEA. The CDR3 loop is CSVRALARSYNEQFF.

The chain carries TRBV12-5 and TRBJ2-1; TCRdb's assignment of TRBD2 cannot be checked, as there is no DNA. The CDR3 is 13 amino acids. Germline lookup yields CDR1 LGHNT and CDR2 FRNRAP. CDR3 in amino acids: CASGPGGWADQFF.

V gene TRBV12-3 or TRBV12-4 combines with J gene TRBJ1-5. CDR3 length: 16 amino acids. The CDR3 reads CASANQREKANQPQHF.